The rows below give T cell receptor beta chains drawn from one sample of a study of blood T cell repertoires in COVID-19. This table comes from immunoSEQ multiplex PCR, and its TCRdb copy is limited to in-frame clones, with some not included. Here the sample spans under 55,000 clones, 79% being singletons. Input material: peripheral blood. Receptors originate from a man aged 65 to 79 with acute or convalescent COVID-19. The CDR3 runs from the conserved cysteine through the conserved F or W. A D gene is named only where the DNA matches it firmly. Not all rows give a size; the values are once, few, many and, for expanded clones, a class.

TRBV2	TRBJ1-1	-	-	CASIFGWGDEAFF	TGTGCCAGCATTTTCGGATGGGGGGATGAAGCTTTCTTT
TRBV23-1	TRBJ1-6	-	-	CASSQSPLTPLHF	TGCGCCAGCAGTCAGAGTCCCCTTACACCCCTCCACTTT
TRBV15	TRBJ2-3	-	-	CATSRGEGIWIDTQYF	TGTGCCACCAGCAGAGGAGAGGGTATCTGGATCGATACGCAGTATTTT
TRBV4-2	TRBJ2-2	TRBD2	-	CASSQEGGRNTGELFF	TGTGCCAGCAGCCAAGAGGGCGGGAGAAACACCGGGGAGCTGTTTTTT
TRBV28	TRBJ2-3	-	-	CASSSQGGYSTDTQYF	TGTGCCAGCAGTTCCCAGGGGGGATACAGCACAGATACGCAGTATTTT
TRBV28	TRBJ1-4	-	few	CASSSSLWAGFF	TGTGCCAGCAGTTCCTCCCTTTGGGCAGGGTTTTTT
TRBV21-1	TRBJ2-4	-	once	CASSNSDRGQGKNIQYF	TGTGCCAGCAGCAATTCAGACAGGGGTCAAGGCAAAAACATTCAGTACTTC
TRBV29-1	TRBJ1-2	TRBD1	-	CSVETGGAVSGYTF	TGCAGCGTTGAAACAGGGGGCGCTGTTAGCGGCTACACCTTC
TRBV11-3	TRBJ2-1	-	once	CASSPRGSGISNEQFF	TGTGCCAGCAGCCCTCGAGGGTCGGGAATAAGCAATGAGCAGTTCTTC
TRBV27	TRBJ1-5	-	-	CASSLTMGQPQHF	TGTGCCAGCAGTTTAACTATGGGTCAGCCCCAGCATTTT
TRBV6-5	TRBJ1-2	-	-	CASTPTNGAGDTF	TGTGCCAGCACCCCCACAAACGGAGCCGGTGACACCTTC
TRBV5-1	TRBJ2-7	TRBD1	-	CASSLRQGYEQYF	TGCGCCAGCAGCTTGAGACAGGGCTACGAGCAGTACTTC
TRBV3-1/TRBV3-2	TRBJ2-6	-	-	CASSQSSGANVLTF	TGTGCCAGCAGCCAGAGCTCTGGGGCCAACGTCCTGACTTTC
TRBV15	TRBJ2-1	TRBD2	-	CATALGGNTYNEQFF	TGTGCCACTGCGTTGGGGGGGAACACCTACAATGAGCAGTTCTTC
TRBV5-1	TRBJ2-6	-	-	CASSWRGSGANVLTF	TGCGCCAGCAGCTGGAGGGGTTCTGGGGCCAACGTCCTGACTTTC
TRBV6-2/TRBV6-3	TRBJ2-2	TRBD2	-	CASSKTSGANTGELFF	TGTGCCAGCAGTAAGACTAGCGGGGCGAACACCGGGGAGCTGTTTTTT
TRBV15	TRBJ1-6	TRBD1	-	CATSSGQGANDSPLHF	TGTGCCACCAGCAGCGGACAGGGGGCAAACGATTCACCCCTCCACTTT
TRBV5-1	TRBJ2-3	TRBD1	-	CASSDGQGPTDTQYF	TGCGCCAGCAGCGACGGACAGGGTCCCACAGATACGCAGTATTTT
TRBV7-8	TRBJ1-1	TRBD1	once	CASRTRPGQGAPEAFF	TGTGCCAGCAGGACACGACCGGGACAGGGGGCTCCTGAAGCTTTCTTT
TRBV19	TRBJ2-1	TRBD2	once	CASTAGTSGKGNEQFF	TGTGCCAGTACCGCCGGGACTAGCGGTAAAGGGAATGAGCAGTTCTTC
TRBV6-2/TRBV6-3	TRBJ1-2	TRBD1	-	CASSREGQAMLTF	TGTGCCAGCAGCCGAGAGGGACAGGCCATGCTCACCTTC
TRBV10-1	TRBJ2-4	TRBD2	once	CASRGRGNLAKNIQYF	TGCGCCAGCAGGGGGCGGGGGAACCTAGCCAAAAACATTCAGTACTTC
TRBV19	TRBJ1-5	TRBD1	-	CASSGWDRGLLGKPQHF	TGTGCCAGTAGTGGCTGGGACAGGGGGCTTCTTGGAAAGCCCCAGCATTTT
TRBV27	TRBJ1-5	TRBD1	-	CASSYGTGLDQPQHF	TGTGCCAGCAGTTACGGGACAGGGTTAGATCAGCCCCAGCATTTT
TRBV6-5	TRBJ1-6	TRBD1	-	CASSYSGQGLSPLHF	TGTGCCAGCAGTTACTCGGGACAGGGGCTTTCACCCCTCCACTTT
TRBV19	TRBJ2-7	-	-	CASSPGLYEQYF	TGTGCCAGTAGCCCGGGACTTTACGAGCAGTACTTC
TRBV6-6	TRBJ2-2	-	-	CASNGSPNTGELFF	TGTGCCAGCAACGGTTCCCCAAACACCGGGGAGCTGTTTTTT
TRBV2	TRBJ2-1	TRBD2	-	CASTLTGTSGSNEQFF	TGTGCCAGCACCCTAACGGGGACTAGCGGGAGTAATGAGCAGTTCTTC
TRBV30	TRBJ2-5	-	-	CAWSMDREETQYF	TGTGCCTGGAGCATGGACAGAGAAGAGACCCAGTACTTC
TRBV21-1	TRBJ2-1	-	-	CASSKAEASVSYNEQFF	TGTGCCAGCAGCAAAGCGGAGGCTAGCGTCTCCTACAATGAGCAGTTCTTC
TRBV7-2	TRBJ2-7	TRBD1	-	CASSPQPGQHEQYF	TGTGCCAGCAGCCCCCAACCGGGACAGCACGAGCAGTACTTC
TRBV11-2	TRBJ1-3	-	few	CASSFPEGNTIYF	TGTGCCAGCAGCTTTCCCGAGGGAAACACCATATATTTT